This TCR gamma chain originates from a study of Vδ1+ human thymocytes. Findings and limits, study-wide: Highly polyclonal TRG and TRD repertoires with Gaussian CDR3 length distributions appeared in thymus. Donors shared many TRG clonotypes but few TRD clonotypes.

The template was reverse-transcribed extracted RNA. CDR3 amplicons came from multiplex PCR with pooled V-gene forward and constant-region reverse primers. TCRdb re-called the multiplex PCR reads using CATT. The table has tens of thousands of gamma-chain clones, just over 20% seen once; the top ten hold 1.9%. A note on this clone: Its antigen remains unidentified. Within the sample, other DNA sequences also encode this same CDR3.

Germline loops: CDR1 EGSNGY, CDR2 YDSYNSKV. Trimming cost V 0 bases and J 3 bases; bases outside gene matches: 5. The CDR3 extends over 14 amino acids. The receptor comes from a girl in the first two years of life who had congenital heart surgery. The material sequenced was Vdelta1+ gamma-delta thymocytes from the thymus. Subset defined: FACS-sorted CD3+ TCRalphabeta- TCRVdelta1+ TCRVdelta2- thymocytes. The chain links TRGV2 to TRGJ1 or TRGJ2. The chain's CDR3 is CATWDGRLYYKKLF. In nucleotides, the CDR3 is TGTGCCACCTGGGACGGGCGACTTTATTATAAGAAACTCTTT.